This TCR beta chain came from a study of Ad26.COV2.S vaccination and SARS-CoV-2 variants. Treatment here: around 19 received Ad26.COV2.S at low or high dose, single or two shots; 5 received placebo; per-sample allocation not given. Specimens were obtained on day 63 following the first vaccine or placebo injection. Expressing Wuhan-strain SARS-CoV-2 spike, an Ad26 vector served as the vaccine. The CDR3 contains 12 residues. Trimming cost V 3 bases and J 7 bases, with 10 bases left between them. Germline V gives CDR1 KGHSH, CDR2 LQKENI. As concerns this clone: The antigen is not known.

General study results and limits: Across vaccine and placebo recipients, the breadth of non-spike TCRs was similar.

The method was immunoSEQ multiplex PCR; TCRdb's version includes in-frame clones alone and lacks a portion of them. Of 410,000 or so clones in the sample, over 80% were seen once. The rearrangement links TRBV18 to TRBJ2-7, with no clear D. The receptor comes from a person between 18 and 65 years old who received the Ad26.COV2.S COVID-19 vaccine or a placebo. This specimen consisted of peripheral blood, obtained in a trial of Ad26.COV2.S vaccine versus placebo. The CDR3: CASSPGLDEQYF. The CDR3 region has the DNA TGTGCCAGCTCACCCGGGTTGGATGAGCAGTACTTC. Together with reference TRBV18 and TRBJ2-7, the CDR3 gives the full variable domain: NAGVMQNPRHLVRRRGQEARLRCSPMKGHSHVYWYRQLPEEGLKFMVYLQKENIIDESGMPKERFSAEFPKEGPSILRIQQVVRGDSAAYFCASSPGLDEQYFGPGTRLTVT.